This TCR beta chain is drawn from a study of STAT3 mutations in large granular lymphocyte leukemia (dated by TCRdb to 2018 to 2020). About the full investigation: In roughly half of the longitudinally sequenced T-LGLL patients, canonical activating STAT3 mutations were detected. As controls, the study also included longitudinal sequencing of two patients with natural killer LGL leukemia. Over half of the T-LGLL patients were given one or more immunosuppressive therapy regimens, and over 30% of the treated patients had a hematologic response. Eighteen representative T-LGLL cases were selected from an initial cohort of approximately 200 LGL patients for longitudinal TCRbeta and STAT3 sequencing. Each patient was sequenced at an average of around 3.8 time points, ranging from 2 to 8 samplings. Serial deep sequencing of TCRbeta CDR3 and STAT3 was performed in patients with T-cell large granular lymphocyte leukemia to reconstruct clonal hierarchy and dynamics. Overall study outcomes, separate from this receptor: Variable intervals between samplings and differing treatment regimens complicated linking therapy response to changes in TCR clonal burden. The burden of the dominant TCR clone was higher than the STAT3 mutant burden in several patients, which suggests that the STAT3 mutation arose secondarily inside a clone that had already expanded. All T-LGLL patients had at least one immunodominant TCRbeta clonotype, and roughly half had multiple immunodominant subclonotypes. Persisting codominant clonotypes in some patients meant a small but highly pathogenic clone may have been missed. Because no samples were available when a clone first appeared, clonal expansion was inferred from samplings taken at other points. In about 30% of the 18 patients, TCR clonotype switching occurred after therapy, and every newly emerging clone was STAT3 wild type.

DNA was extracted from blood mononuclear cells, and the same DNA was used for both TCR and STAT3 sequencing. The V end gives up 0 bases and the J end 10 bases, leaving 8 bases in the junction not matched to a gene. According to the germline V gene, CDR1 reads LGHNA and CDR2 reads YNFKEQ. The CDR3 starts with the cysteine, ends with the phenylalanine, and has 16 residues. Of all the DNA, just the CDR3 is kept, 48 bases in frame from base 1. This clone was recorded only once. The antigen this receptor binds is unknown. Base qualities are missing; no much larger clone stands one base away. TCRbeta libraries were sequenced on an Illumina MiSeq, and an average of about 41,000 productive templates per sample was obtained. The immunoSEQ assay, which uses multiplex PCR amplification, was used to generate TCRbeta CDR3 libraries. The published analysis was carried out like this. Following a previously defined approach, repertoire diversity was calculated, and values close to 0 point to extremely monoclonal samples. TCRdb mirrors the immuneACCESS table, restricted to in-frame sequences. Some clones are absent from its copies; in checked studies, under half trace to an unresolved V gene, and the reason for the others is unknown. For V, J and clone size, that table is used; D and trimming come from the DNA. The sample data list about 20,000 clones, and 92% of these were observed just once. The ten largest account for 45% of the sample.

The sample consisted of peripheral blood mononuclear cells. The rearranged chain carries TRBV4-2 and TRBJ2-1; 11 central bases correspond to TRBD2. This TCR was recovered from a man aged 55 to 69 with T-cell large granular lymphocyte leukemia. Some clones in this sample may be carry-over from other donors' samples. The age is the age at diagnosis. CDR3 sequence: CASSQDGTSGAREQFF. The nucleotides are TGTGCCAGCAGCCAAGATGGGACTAGCGGCGCACGAGAGCAGTTCTTC.